The sample holds a few counts of the clone carrying this TCR beta chain. This record comes from a study of identical twins. TCRdb used MiXCR to reprocess the 5' RACE reads, holding one entry per CDR3 protein. The sample holds roughly 260,000 distinct CDR3 sequences, around 7.6% seen once. The CDR3 loop spans 15 amino acids. The V and J ends lost 6 bases and 2 bases respectively, with 17 bases between them. Germline V lookup: CDR1 SNHLY, CDR2 FYNNEI. Donors uniformly comprised healthy Caucasians. These same records also appear under a second study, on yellow fever vaccine responses in identical twins.

The sample taken for sequencing was CD8+ T cells sorted from blood. This chain joins TRBV2 and TRBJ2-7; perhaps TRBD1 as D (6 bases). The clonotype was recovered from a woman aged 18-29 years in good health. The CDR3 bases are TGTGCCAGCAGCCAGGGACATTACAAACCCTACGAGCAGTACTTC. This translates into CASSQGHYKPYEQYF.